A selection of T cell receptor beta chains follows, all from one sample in a study of blood T cells in healthy people across ages. TCRdb passed the 5' RACE reads through MiXCR, listing each CDR3 protein once. The table has 730,000 or so distinct CDR3 sequences, roughly 45% seen once. The sequenced sample consisted of blood. These receptor sequences come from a woman aged 60-75 years in good health. The CDR3 runs from the conserved cysteine through the conserved F or W. For some rows the clone size is stated as once, few or many, or as a class when expanded; others skip it.

CDR3aa,j_gene,abundance,v_gene
CASTTRPTRDLWGYTF,TRBJ1-2,NA,TRBV6-2/TRBV6-3
CASAREKLFF,TRBJ1-4,NA,TRBV28
CAWTGEGYEQYF,TRBJ2-7,few,TRBV30
CASSVDSAPLPVRGGSPYNEQFF,TRBJ2-1,few,TRBV9
CASMEGPAVTDTQYF,TRBJ2-3,NA,TRBV4-2
CASSQSGVTNYGYTF,TRBJ1-2,NA,TRBV4-2
CSARKAGGIGNEQYF,TRBJ2-7,NA,TRBV20-1
CASTEDADDLGYTF,TRBJ1-2,few,TRBV12-3/TRBV12-4
CASSQSLSGRANTQYF,TRBJ2-3,many,TRBV4-2
CASSVMQGCEQYF,TRBJ2-7,NA,TRBV9
CASTTYNEQFF,TRBJ2-1,many,TRBV12-3/TRBV12-4
CSVAGVRQGITPAATFNEQFF,TRBJ2-1,NA,TRBV29-1
CSARDGEGRNEQFF,TRBJ2-1,NA,TRBV20-1
CSASFPSGEETQYF,TRBJ2-5,NA,TRBV20-1
CASSEVGGDIQYF,TRBJ2-4,NA,TRBV2
CASRLAGTYNEQFF,TRBJ2-1,NA,TRBV6-2/TRBV6-3
CSARDGEGQAQYF,TRBJ2-7,NA,TRBV20-1
CASRRETYGYTF,TRBJ1-2,NA,TRBV2
CASGGGPRDTQYF,TRBJ2-3,NA,TRBV12-3/TRBV12-4
CASGDGARGNYEQYF,TRBJ2-7,few,TRBV2
CATRGSRIEGEQYF,TRBJ2-7,NA,TRBV15
CASSFPSGTSVFNEQFF,TRBJ2-1,few,TRBV4-2
CASSFGSGILYQETQYF,TRBJ2-5,NA,TRBV7-2
CASSDPGQGTGELFF,TRBJ2-2,NA,TRBV5-1
CASSSLSYNEQFF,TRBJ2-1,NA,TRBV5-1
CASRGGSGAQFF,TRBJ2-1,NA,TRBV6-5
CASTDLEIGTQYF,TRBJ2-5,NA,TRBV10-3
CASSQDRDIDSPLHF,TRBJ1-6,NA,TRBV3-1
CASRDRVPQETQYF,TRBJ2-5,NA,TRBV6-6
CASSVGGISTIYF,TRBJ1-3,few,TRBV5-6
CAWSVRLSANYGYTF,TRBJ1-2,NA,TRBV30
CAWSAQGASGGYTF,TRBJ1-2,NA,TRBV30
CASSHLAGRGNNEQFF,TRBJ2-1,NA,TRBV3-1
CAWSPGTSGYNEQYF,TRBJ2-7,NA,TRBV30
CASSYPGVGQTQYF,TRBJ2-5,NA,TRBV6-5
CSGGGWGTEAFF,TRBJ1-1,NA,TRBV20-1
CASSTGASGANVLTF,TRBJ2-6,NA,TRBV6-1
CATSDPGTSGNADTQYF,TRBJ2-3,NA,TRBV24-1
CASSLAGEYNEQFF,TRBJ2-1,many,TRBV12-3/TRBV12-4
CASTRQDPYEQYF,TRBJ2-7,NA,TRBV7-8